Described below is a single T cell receptor (beta chain) sequence and its context. The data were taken from a study of blood T cell repertoires in COVID-19. Study details: Some COVID-19 samples were acute and others convalescent; all came from the United States, Italy and Spain. Sample material is recorded as cDNA or gDNA derived from T cells, B-cell-depleted T cells, or PBMCs.

Germline values: CDR1 MNHNS, CDR2 SASEGT. Trimming shortened V by 2 bases and J by 0 bases, and 10 bases separated the two germline ends. The CDR3 covers 15 residues. Per the original methods: Estimated nucleated cell counts came from reference gene primer amplification. Assay: immunoSEQ multiplex PCR; the TCRdb copy retains only in-frame clones and omits some. V and J calls and clone size come straight from that table; D and trimming were deduced from the DNA. The sample yields tens of thousands of clones, 80% to 90% seen once. Input material: peripheral blood. The chain employs TRBV6-1 and TRBJ1-1; D gene ambiguous. The receptor's source is an older man with active or convalescent COVID-19. CDR3 nucleotide sequence: TGTGCCAGCAGTGAATATACAGCCATGAACACTGAAGCTTTCTTT. It is translated as CASSEYTAMNTEAFF.